Given below is one T cell receptor beta chain in context. Enrollees, roughly 18 to 95 years old, lived in about two dozen US areas. Repertoires were generated with immunoSEQ multiplex PCR, while TCRdb's copy carries only in-frame clones and drops some. This table has around 200,000 clones, about nine tenths appearing once. The data belong to a study of blood T cell repertoires in COVID-19. Losses at the gene ends were 0 bases for V and 1 base for J; bases not matched to a gene: 21. The CDR3 is made up of 21 amino acids. Germline V lookup: CDR1 SGDLS, CDR2 YYNGEE. This receptor was identified in a man aged 25-40 years who had recovered from COVID-19. Sequencing was done on a sample of PBMCs or T cells enriched from blood (not recorded which). The chain uses TRBV9 and TRBJ1-1; 7 nucleotides agree with TRBD1. The CDR3 here is CASSVEPAGRGRIRGNTEAFF. CDR3 nucleotide sequence: TGTGCCAGCAGCGTAGAGCCAGCGGGCAGGGGGAGGATAAGGGGGAACACTGAAGCTTTCTTT.